This TCR beta chain originates from a study of blood T cell repertoires in COVID-19. Study as a whole: The origin of the acute and convalescent COVID-19 samples was the United States, Italy and Spain. PBMCs, B-cell-depleted T cells, or T cells were the source of the cDNA or gDNA that made up the material.

The ends were cut back, 3 bases at V and 0 bases at J, with 9 bases in the middle. This CDR3 comprises 15 residues. Germline lookup yields CDR1 KGHSH and CDR2 LQKENI. In the source study's methods: Nucleated cell counts were estimated from reference gene primer amplification. Profiling relied on immunoSEQ multiplex PCR, and the TCRdb table lists in-frame clones only, not all of them. V and J calls plus clone size are reproduced from that table; the DNA served to infer D and trimming. This repertoire shows tens of thousands of clones, around 80% found once; its top ten account for 1% to 1.5%. The chain links TRBV18 to TRBJ1-3, with D tentatively TRBD1 (5 bases). The receptor's source is a woman older than 75 with acute or convalescent COVID-19. Specimen: peripheral blood. The CDR3 DNA follows: TGTGCCAGCTCACCCTCGCAGGGCTCTGGAAACACCATATATTTT. Translating it yields CASSPSQGSGNTIYF. Full variable domain (missing parts from reference TRBV18 and TRBJ1-3): NAGVMQNPRHLVRRRGQEARLRCSPMKGHSHVYWYRQLPEEGLKFMVYLQKENIIDESGMPKERFSAEFPKEGPSILRIQQVVRGDSAAYFCASSPSQGSGNTIYFGEGSWLTVV.